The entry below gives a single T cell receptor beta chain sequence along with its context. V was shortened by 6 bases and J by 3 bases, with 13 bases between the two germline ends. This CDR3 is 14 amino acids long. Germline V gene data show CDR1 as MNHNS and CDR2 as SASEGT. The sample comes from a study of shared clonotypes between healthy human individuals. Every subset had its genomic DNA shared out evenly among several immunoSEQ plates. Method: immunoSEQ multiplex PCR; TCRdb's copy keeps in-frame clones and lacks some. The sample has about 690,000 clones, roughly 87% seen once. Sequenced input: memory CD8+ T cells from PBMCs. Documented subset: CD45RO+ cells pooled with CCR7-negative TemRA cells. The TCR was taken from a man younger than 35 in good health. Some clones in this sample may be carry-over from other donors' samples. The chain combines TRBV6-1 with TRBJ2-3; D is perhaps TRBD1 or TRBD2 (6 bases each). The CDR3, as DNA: TGTGCCAGCAGGCCTACAGGGAGGACAGATACGCAGTATTTT. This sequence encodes CASRPTGRTDTQYF.